Listed here is a single T cell receptor beta chain. Its antigen specificity is not known. A junction boundary mismatches the germline segment, possibly from a read error. The data were obtained in a study of identical twins (dated by TCRdb to about 2016). Turning to the overall study: To test whether fetal clonotypes persist, this study deep-sequenced TCR alpha and beta repertoires from monozygotic twins, from unrelated adults of various ages, and from cord blood. To rule out contamination, the twin experiments were replicated at different times with different library preparation protocols.

Every donor in the study was a healthy Caucasian. Three pairs of female monozygotic twins, all aged 18 to 29 years, were included in the twin cohort. Positive isolation kits from Invitrogen were used to isolate CD4+ and CD8+ T cell populations. Preparation of the library involved 5' RACE. Sequencing used an Illumina HiSeq 2000. A universal primer binding site was added through template switching, and the final cDNA carried a unique molecular identifier so that TCR cDNA molecules could be counted accurately. Specific primers in the conserved constant-segment region were used to synthesize first-strand cDNA for the TCR alpha and beta chains. To control for contamination, each cDNA library was double barcoded with a SMART-Mk sample barcode plus Illumina barcodes. TruSeq adapter sequences and Illumina sample barcodes were added in two successive PCR steps. The TCR alpha and beta cDNA libraries were sequenced on the Illumina HiSeq platform using custom primers. Regarding the original processing steps: Unique molecular identifiers were extracted from raw reads with MiGEC, and CDR3 positions were determined with MiXCR. For each individual, recombination models were inferred using an EM algorithm with the repgenHMM and IGoR tools. Shared clonotype analysis was performed with the tcR package in R, normalizing sharing by the product of cloneset sizes. Out-of-frame nonproductive sequences were analyzed to study raw recombination free of thymic and clonal selection effects. Using fastp at Q25 and MiXCR, TCRdb reprocessed the public reads and kept productive beta chains. Each CDR3 protein appears once, grouped with its most common genes and DNA. The V and J calls reflect TCRdb's pipeline rather than the authors' work. Recorded for this sample are 250,000 to 300,000 distinct CDR3 sequences; roughly 10% of them occurred a single time. Together, the top ten hold 6% to 8.5% of the sample.

Sequences SGHTA (CDR1) and FQGTGA (CDR2) are obtained from the germline V gene. The CDR3 numbers 12 residues from cysteine through phenylalanine. Only the CDR3 DNA stays, 36 bases, in frame from base 1. The full study reports these points: Because the same donors could not be followed over many years, conclusions were based on cross-sectional statistical analysis. Abundant cord blood beta clonotypes had fewer insertions, young adult naive repertoires showed a similar but weaker trend, and memory repertoires showed no such trend. In monozygotic twins, recombination models systematically underestimated out-of-frame TCR alpha sharing, but the models matched the sharing seen between unrelated individuals. A weaker excess of twin sharing was found in beta out-of-frame sequences because the signal-to-noise ratio was lowered by fewer shared sequences. Invariant T cells such as MAIT and iNKT could partly confound zero-insertion analyses, although diverse VJ usage argued against such confounding for most clonotypes. Compared with coincidental sharing between unrelated individuals, out-of-frame TCR alpha sequences shared between twins showed an excess of sequences with low generation probability.

Separately, the same data were catalogued under a study of yellow fever vaccine responses in identical twins. The second paper states: The T cell response to vaccination in identical twins was reported by the authors to appear partly convergent and partly personalized. Focusing on identical twins, the study followed the T cell clones that responded to the vaccine, and did so with precision.

The sample consisted of CD8+ T cells sorted from blood. The chain employs TRBV7-3 and TRBJ2-1; the D gene remains uncertain. The clonotype comes from a woman aged 18 to 35 in good health. The CDR3 region reads CATSLGNNEQFF. Here is the DNA: TGTGCCACCAGCTTAGGCAACAATGAGCAGTTCTTC.